A single sample is the source of the 26 T cell receptor beta chains below, sequenced in a study of T cells after somatic rescue of genetic block. TCRdb's table, derived via immunoSEQ multiplex PCR, lists solely in-frame clones and lacks some. This table has approximately 65,000 clones, approximately 90% appearing once. The sample was peripheral blood mononuclear cells (PBMCs). These receptors were taken from a man aged 40-49 years.

The chain couples TRBV5-6 to TRBJ2-3; unclear D gene. Germline lookup yields CDR1 SGHDT and CDR2 YYEEEE. The CDR3 contains 14 residues. V was clipped by 1 base and J by 2 bases, with 8 bases between them. CDR3 sequence (DNA): TGTGCCAGCAGCTTGTTGGGCTCCACAGATACGCAGTATTTT. It yields the protein CASSLLGSTDTQYF.

This rearrangement joins TRBV9 to TRBJ1-2; 7 nucleotides match TRBD1. V was pared by 4 bases and J by 1 base, with 16 bases of the junction left unmatched. This CDR3 is 18 amino acids long. From germline, CDR1 is SGDLS and CDR2 YYNGEE. For the CDR3, the DNA is TGTGCCAGCAGCAGGGCCCCTCACAGGGGATACCTTAACTATGGCTACACCTTC. Amino acid sequence: CASSRAPHRGYLNYGYTF.

This clone was detected once. The gene calls are TRBV10-3 and TRBJ2-3; tentatively, D is TRBD2 (5 bases). Germline CDR1 reads ENHRY; CDR2 reads SYGVKD. V lost 8 bases and J 6 bases, leaving 21 bases between the germline ends. CDR3 size: 15 residues. CDR3 in amino acids: CAISASFGKVDTQYF. Here the CDR3 DNA reads TGTGCCATCTCTGCGAGCTTCGGGAAGGTGGATACGCAGTATTTT.

J is TRBJ2-1 and V is TRBV10-2; D unresolved. This CDR3 is 12 amino acids long. Germline-derived CDR1 and CDR2 are WSHSY and SAAADI. Trimming shortened V by 3 bases and J by 7 bases, and 7 bases separated the two germline ends. DNA for the CDR3: TGCGCCAGCAGTGACCCCGAGAATGAGCAGTTCTTC. Residues: CASSDPENEQFF.

In this sample, this clone turned up once. This chain connects TRBV6-6 to TRBJ2-7; D perhaps matches TRBD2 (5 bases). V was cut by 6 bases and J by 7 bases, with 13 bases left in between. Germline V CDR1 and CDR2: MNHNY, SVGAGI (reference sequence). This CDR3 region has 12 residues. The CDR3 protein is CASRDSLGEQYF. DNA of the CDR3: TGTGCCAGCAGGGACTCCCTTGGGGAGCAGTACTTC.

On this clone: Other DNA sequences of this sample code for an identical CDR3. The chain links TRBV9 to TRBJ2-1; 11 bases are shared with TRBD2. In germline, CDR1 is SGDLS, CDR2 YYNGEE. CDR3 size: 15 residues. V dropped 2 bases and J dropped 3; count of bases not matched to a gene: 1. The CDR3 region has the DNA TGTGCCAGCAGCGTCCTAGCGGGAGGCTACAATGAGCAGTTCTTC. Encoded protein: CASSVLAGGYNEQFF.

This clone has only one observation. The chain combines TRBV6-5 with TRBJ2-7; 8 bases line up with TRBD1. Trimming at V came to 4 bases and at J to 4 bases, leaving 9 bases not matched to a gene. The CDR3 has 15 amino acids. Germline V lookup: CDR1 MNHEY, CDR2 SVGAGI. The CDR3 DNA sequence: TGTGCCAGCAGTTCCCCACGGACAGGGCTGTACGAGCAGTACTTC. It is translated as CASSSPRTGLYEQYF.

The chain carries TRBV11-2 and TRBJ2-7, with TRBD2 identical over 12 bases. CDR1 SGHAT and CDR2 FQNNGV come from the germline V gene. The CDR3 totals 14 residues. The junction had 7 bases not matched to a gene; V was cut back by 6 bases and J by 7 bases. The DNA for the CDR3 is TGTGCCAGCAGGAGACTAGCGGGAGTGAGGGAGCAGTACTTC. It yields the protein CASRRLAGVREQYF. Drawing the rest from reference TRBV11-2 and TRBJ2-7, the complete variable domain is EAGVAQSPRYKIIEKRQSVAFWCNPISGHATLYWYQQILGQGPKLLIQFQNNGVVDDSQLPKDRFSAERLKGVDSTLKIQPAKLEDSAVYLCASRRLAGVREQYFGPGTRLTVT.

The chain combines TRBV4-2 with TRBJ2-7; 9 bases are a match to TRBD1. Losses at the gene ends were 4 bases for V and 0 bases for J; bases not matched to a gene: 7. CDR3 length: 16 residues. The germline gives CDR1 LGHNA, CDR2 YNFKEQ. CDR3 nucleotide sequence: TGTGCCAGCAGCCGGTCGTCGGGACAGGGCTCCTACGAGCAGTACTTC. The encoded protein is CASSRSSGQGSYEQYF.

The chain recombines TRBV6-5 with TRBJ1-5, with D maybe TRBD1 (6 bases). This CDR3 comprises 15 residues. Germline CDR1 is MNHEY and CDR2 is SVGAGI. V was shortened by 0 bases and J by 0 bases, with 6 bases between the two germline ends. CDR3 DNA sequence: TGTGCCAGCAGTTACTCCAGGGGTAGCAATCAGCCCCAGCATTTT. Translating it yields CASSYSRGSNQPQHF.

The CDR3 DNA reads as TGTGCCAGCAGACTACAGGGTACTGTCGGCGAGCAGTACTTC. Translation gives CASRLQGTVGEQYF. The chain recombines TRBV2 with TRBJ2-7; weak D call: TRBD1 (6 bases). Germline V gene sequence: CDR1 SNHLY, CDR2 FYNNEI. V lost 6 bases and J 6 bases, leaving 18 bases between the germline ends. CDR3 length equals 14 residues.

By sample fraction, this clone is medium-sized (0.01 to 0.1%). The chain recombines TRBV6-4 with TRBJ2-2; a possible D gene is TRBD2 (6 bases). Germline CDR1 MRHNA, CDR2 SNTAGT. Trimming pared 0 bases from V and 2 bases from J, leaving 7 bases between. This CDR3 has 15 residues. In DNA, the CDR3 is TGTGCCAGCAGTGACTCGGGGGGAAACACCGGGGAGCTGTTTTTT. It codes for CASSDSGGNTGELFF.

A single count supports this clone. The chain recombines TRBV27 with TRBJ1-2; tentative D call: TRBD1 (6 bases). V was trimmed by 2 bases and J by 0 bases, leaving 10 bases between them. The CDR3 spans 15 residues. From germline, CDR1 is MNHEY and CDR2 SMNVEV (reference sequence). CDR3 in DNA: TGTGCCAGCAGTTTAAGGGCAGGGGCTAACTATGGCTACACCTTC. It specifies CASSLRAGANYGYTF.

The table lists this clone with a few counts. J is TRBJ1-5 and V is TRBV7-8, with D possibly being TRBD1 (6 bases). The germline V gene has CDR1 SGHVS and CDR2 FQNEAQ. With 5 bases removed from V and 2 bases from J, the gap between germline ends came to 19 bases. The CDR3 runs 17 residues. The CDR3 is CASSPHRVRGGNQPQHF. The CDR3 nucleotides are TGTGCCAGCAGCCCGCATAGGGTCAGGGGTGGCAATCAGCCCCAGCATTTT.

This chain connects TRBV5-5 to TRBJ2-5; 13 bases fit TRBD2. This CDR3 is 15 amino acids long. Germline CDR1 and CDR2: SGHKS and YYEKEE (reference sequence). V was clipped by 4 bases and J by 4 bases; unmatched bases: 4. The CDR3 DNA reads as TGTGCCAGCAGCATAGGACTAGCGGGGGCAGAGACCCAGTACTTC. It codes for CASSIGLAGAETQYF. The full variable domain, in which reference TRBV5-5 and TRBJ2-5 provide the parts outside the CDR3, is DAGVTQSPTHLIKTRGQQVTLRCSPISGHKSVSWYQQVLGQGPQFIFQYYEKEERGRGNFPDRFSARQFPNYSSELNVNALLLGDSALYLCASSIGLAGAETQYFGPGTRLLVL.

The V call is TRBV29-1, the J call TRBJ1-1; TRBD1 might be the D (6 bases). Germline V gives CDR1 SQVTM, CDR2 ANQGSEA. The CDR3 length is 13 residues. Trimming shortened V by 6 bases and J by 3 bases, and 14 bases separated the two germline ends. This chain's CDR3 is CSVLTGKDTEAFF. The CDR3 DNA reads TGCAGCGTCTTGACAGGAAAGGACACTGAAGCTTTCTTT. Full variable domain (outside the CDR3, taken from reference TRBV29-1 and TRBJ1-1): SAVISQKPSRDICQRGTSLTIQCQVDSQVTMMFWYRQQPGQSLTLIATANQGSEATYESGFVIDKFPISRPNLTFSTLTVSNMSPEDSSIYLCSVLTGKDTEAFFGQGTRLTVV.

CDR3 protein: CASSPRWGNTEAFF. CDR3 sequence (DNA): TGTGCCAGCAGCCCCCGGTGGGGGAACACTGAAGCTTTCTTT. J is TRBJ1-1 and V is TRBV9; D gene ambiguous. Germline V gives CDR1 SGDLS, CDR2 YYNGEE. This CDR3 is 14 amino acids long. The V gene lost 4 bases and the J gene lost 1 base, with 11 bases spanning the gap.

The chain has TRBV6-5 and TRBJ2-7; the match to TRBD2 covers 7 bases. Germline CDR1 reads MNHEY; CDR2 reads SVGAGI. The CDR3 extends over 13 amino acids. V was clipped by 8 bases and J by 2 bases; unmatched bases: 6. The CDR3 spells CASRGDGTYEQYF. CDR3 nucleotide sequence: TGTGCCAGCCGGGGGGACGGTACCTACGAGCAGTACTTC.

The gene calls are TRBV18 and TRBJ2-5; the D is unclear. CDR1 and CDR2 from the germline V gene are KGHSH and LQKENI. Trimming removed 4 bases at V and 4 bases at J, with 10 bases between. The CDR3 is 13 residues long. The DNA for the CDR3 is TGTGCCAGCTCACTGAAACCGACAGAGACCCAGTACTTC. Translating it yields CASSLKPTETQYF.

This chain connects TRBV18 to TRBJ2-5; D possibly uses TRBD1 or TRBD2 (5 bases each). V shed 2 bases and J shed 5 bases, with 9 bases lying between them. The CDR3 has 13 residues. Germline V gene lookup returns CDR1 KGHSH and CDR2 LQKENI. The CDR3 nucleotides read TGTGCCAGCTCACCAGCAGGGACGGAGACCCAGTACTTC. It is translated as CASSPAGTETQYF.

This chain joins TRBV11-2 and TRBJ2-2; 7 bases match TRBD1. This CDR3 spans 15 amino acids. Germline assignment: CDR1 SGHAT and CDR2 FQNNGV. V was pared by 3 bases and J by 7 bases, with 8 bases of the junction left unmatched. The CDR3 here is CASSFRGRGFGELFF. CDR3 DNA sequence: TGTGCCAGCAGCTTTCGGGGCAGGGGGTTCGGGGAGCTGTTTTTT.

The chain is built from TRBV28 and TRBJ1-1, with 9 bases fitting TRBD1. CDR1 MDHEN and CDR2 SYDVKM come from the germline V gene. The CDR3 spans 15 residues. The trim removed 3 bases at V and 0 bases at J, leaving 2 bases unmatched. CDR3 DNA sequence: TGTGCCAGCAGTTTGGGGACAGGGATGAACACTGAAGCTTTCTTT. This translates into CASSLGTGMNTEAFF.

This chain joins TRBV21-1 and TRBJ1-4. TRBV21-1 is flagged as a pseudogene. There are 16 residues in the CDR3. This chain's CDR3 is CASSSQMRPPSEKLFF. The CDR3 nucleotides are TGTGCCAGCAGCAGCCAGATGCGTCCTCCGAGTGAAAAACTGTTTTTT.

This chain links TRBV4-2 with TRBJ2-1; TRBD2 agrees at 10 bases. V dropped 5 bases and J dropped 8; count of bases not matched to a gene: 12. The germline V gene has CDR1 LGHNA and CDR2 YNFKEQ. The CDR3 covers 16 residues. The CDR3 DNA follows: TGTGCCAGCAGCGGACCCGGTTCTAGCGGGAGTTATGAGCAGTTCTTC. It is translated as CASSGPGSSGSYEQFF.

This sequence joins TRBV30 and TRBJ1-3; weak D call: TRBD1 (6 bases). The CDR3 sequence is 18 residues long. Germline CDR1 and CDR2: GTSNPN and SVGIG (reference sequence). Trimming shortened V by 1 base and J by 2 bases, and 21 bases separated the two germline ends. CDR3 sequence: CAWSGQGTWIGTGNTIYF. In nucleotides, the CDR3 is TGTGCCTGGAGTGGGCAGGGGACTTGGATAGGAACTGGAAACACCATATATTTT.

The sample holds one count of this clone. For the CDR3, the DNA is TGCAGCGTAAATAGGGGTAGCACAGATACGCAGTATTTT. It specifies CSVNRGSTDTQYF. The chain carries TRBV29-1 and TRBJ2-3; D is possibly TRBD1 (5 bases). Germline CDR1 is SQVTM and CDR2 is ANQGSEA. The CDR3 is 13 residues long. V lost 6 bases, J lost 0 bases, and 10 bases lay in between.